The 27 T cell receptor beta chains below come from one sample, sequenced in a study of T cells in Graves' hyperthyroidism and ophthalmopathy (dated by TCRdb to the late 2010s). Library method: multiplex PCR. TCRdb lists the instrument as Illumina HiSeq 2000. The TCR beta CDR3 regions were amplified from RNA transcripts. The first round of RT-PCR for the TCR CDR3 was performed with the HTBI primer set and the Qiagen OneStep RT-PCR kit. TCRdb passed the public sequencing reads through fastp at Q25 and MiXCR, retaining productive beta sequences. Rows are unified per CDR3 protein, each entry keeping the most common DNA and genes. The table for this sample lists approximately 700,000 distinct CDR3 sequences; roughly 46% of them were counted only once. The ten largest clonotypes hold about 7% of the sample. What was sequenced was peripheral blood or thyroid tissue (not recorded which). The source is an adult man with Graves' disease, either hyperthyroidism or ophthalmopathy (not recorded which).

A word on this clonotype: Just one base apart from a much larger clone, this may be a read error. Because the CDR3 is missing its conserved closing phenylalanine or tryptophan, this is likely a read error. CDR3 protein: CASSLGGRSQPQHL. CDR3 nucleotide sequence: TGTGCCAGCAGCTTAGGGGGTCGAAGTCAGCCCCAGCATCTT. The chain joins TRBV7-6 to TRBJ1-5; no clear D gene. This CDR3 spans 14 amino acids. CDR1 is SGHVS and CDR2 is FNYEAQ in the germline V gene. V lost 1 base and J 6 bases, leaving 10 bases between the germline ends.

The chain is built from TRBV29-1 and TRBJ2-2; 7 bases are shared with TRBD1. Germline V gene data show CDR1 as SQVTM and CDR2 as ANQGSEA. The CDR3 length is 14 residues. Trimming took 2 bases from V and 6 from J; bases not matched to a gene: 6. The CDR3 sequence: CSVESWTGAGELFF. The CDR3 bases are TGCAGCGTTGAATCTTGGACAGGCGCCGGGGAGCTGTTTTTT.

The chain uses TRBV2 and TRBJ1-1, with 7 positions matching TRBD1. The CDR3 length is 14 residues. Per the germline V gene, CDR1 is SNHLY and CDR2 is FYNNEI. Trimming cost V 6 bases and J 6 bases; bases outside gene matches: 10. In DNA, the CDR3 is TGTGCCAGCAGGGTCCAGGAGGGGGCTTCTGAAGCTTTCTTT. It specifies CASRVQEGASEAFF.

A remark on this clonotype: This sequence may be a read error, since a much larger clone differs from it by one base. This rearrangement joins TRBV24-1 to TRBJ2-5; TRBD1 aligns across 12 bases. This CDR3 has 17 residues. V shed 2 bases and J 5 bases; nucleotides not matched to a gene: 8. CDR1 KGHDR and CDR2 SFDVKD come from the germline V gene. CDR3 region: CATSDSGGTGGAETQYF. The CDR3 nucleotides read TGTGCCACCAGTGATTCGGGAGGGACAGGGGGCGCCGAGACCCAGTACTTC.

The V gene is TRBV7-9, the J gene TRBJ2-7; 9 bases are shared with TRBD1. The V gene's germline CDR1 is SEHNR and CDR2 FQNEAQ (reference sequence). The V and J ends lost 3 bases and 1 base, in that order; junction bases with no gene match: 10. The CDR3 loop spans 17 amino acids. The CDR3, as DNA: TGTGCCAGCAGCTTGAGCACTCCGGGACAGGGATCCTACGAGCAGTACTTC. Residues: CASSLSTPGQGSYEQYF.

There are many counts of this clonotype. The chain recombines TRBV7-2 with TRBJ2-5; maybe TRBD1 (5 bases). The CDR3 runs 14 residues. Trimming cost V 1 base and J 4 bases, with 10 bases left between them. CDR1 SGHTA and CDR2 FQGNSA come from the germline V gene. The CDR3 DNA follows: TGTGCCAGCAGCTTAGACGCAGGGCGAGAGACCCAGTACTTC. It translates to CASSLDAGRETQYF.

The gene calls are TRBV10-3 and TRBJ1-4; TRBD1 might be the D (6 bases). V dropped 6 bases and J dropped 6 bases, with 17 bases sitting between them. Germline CDR1 and CDR2: ENHRY and SYGVKD. This CDR3 comprises 15 residues. CDR3 sequence (DNA): TGTGCCATCAGATCAGGGGTTCTGGGAGATGAAAAACTGTTTTTT. It is translated as CAIRSGVLGDEKLFF.

This clonotype was picked up many times. The chain carries TRBV9 and TRBJ2-5; the match to TRBD2 covers 7 bases. CDR1 SGDLS and CDR2 YYNGEE come from the germline V gene. The J segment lost 5 bases and the V segment lost 2 bases, leaving 0 bases of the junction unmatched. The CDR3 is 12 residues long. CDR3 DNA sequence: TGTGCCAGCAGCGTCGGGGGGGAGACCCAGTACTTC. Its translation is CASSVGGETQYF.

This clonotype was seen a few times. The rearrangement joins TRBV20-1 to TRBJ2-2; no clear D. V was clipped by 1 base and J by 9 bases, with 0 bases between them. Germline assignment: CDR1 DFQATT and CDR2 SNEGSKA (reference sequence). The CDR3 loop spans 9 amino acids. The CDR3 region is CSARGELFF. The CDR3 DNA reads as TGCAGTGCTAGAGGGGAGCTGTTTTTT.

This clonotype has just a few counts. The rearrangement uses TRBV6-5 and TRBJ2-5; weak D call: TRBD2 (7 bases). The ends were cut back, 6 bases at V and 5 bases at J, with 16 bases in the middle. Germline V gene data show CDR1 as MNHEY and CDR2 as SVGAGI. CDR3 length equals 14 residues. The CDR3 DNA is TGTGCCAGCAGGTTGGGCGGGGGCCGTGAGACCCAGTACTTC. This codes for CASRLGGGRETQYF.

The chain carries TRBV10-2 and TRBJ2-5; TRBD1 matches 9 bases. The CDR3 runs to 16 residues. CDR1 and CDR2 (germline): WSHSY, SAAADI. Trimming removed 4 bases from V and 1 base from J; junction bases left unmatched: 7. As DNA, the CDR3 is TGCGCCAGCAGTGGAGGGACAGGGCGTCTCCAAGAGACCCAGTACTTC. Protein: CASSGGTGRLQETQYF.

This clonotype was seen repeatedly, ten times or more. The chain uses TRBV7-6 and TRBJ1-2; D might be TRBD1 (6 bases). The CDR3 loop spans 13 amino acids. Germline lookup yields CDR1 SGHVS and CDR2 FNYEAQ. V lost 1 base, J lost 7 bases, and 10 bases lay in between. The CDR3 loop reads CASSLEGEAGYTF. CDR3 coding DNA: TGTGCCAGCAGCTTAGAGGGGGAGGCTGGCTACACCTTC.

Worth noting for this clonotype: This clone may be a read error of a much larger clone one base away. The chain links TRBV20-1 to TRBJ1-2; D is unclear. Per the germline V gene, CDR1 is DFQATT and CDR2 is SNEGSKA (reference sequence). The germline V and J ends were trimmed by 5 bases and 8 bases, with 12 bases remaining between them. The CDR3 is 11 amino acids. This CDR3 reads CSAPVGGGYTF. The CDR3 coding sequence is TGCAGTGCTCCCGTTGGCGGCGGCTACACCTTC.

This clonotype was observed a few times. The chain joins TRBV14 to TRBJ2-2; TRBD1 is a possible D gene (6 bases). The CDR3 runs to 14 residues. V was clipped by 5 bases and J by 5 bases, with 12 bases between them. Germline V gene lookup returns CDR1 SGHDN and CDR2 FVKESK. CDR3 residues: CASSFRTGTGELFF. For the CDR3, the DNA is TGTGCCAGCAGCTTTCGAACAGGGACCGGGGAGCTGTTTTTT.

The V gene is TRBV6-6, the J gene TRBJ1-2; a weak D match, TRBD1 (6 bases). Looked up from germline, CDR1 is MNHNY and CDR2 is SVGAGI (reference sequence). This CDR3 is built from 16 residues. The V end was cut by 0 bases, the J end by 4 bases, with 15 bases between. The DNA for the CDR3 is TGTGCCAGCAGTTACTCGAGGGCAGGGGCGGGCTATGGCTACACCTTC. The encoded protein is CASSYSRAGAGYGYTF.

J is TRBJ1-2 and V is TRBV9; maybe TRBD1 (5 bases). The germline gives CDR1 SGDLS, CDR2 YYNGEE. CDR3 length: 16 amino acids. The ends were cut back, 4 bases at V and 1 base at J, with 17 bases in the middle. The CDR3 loop reads CASSTPGGGINYGYTF. CDR3 nucleotides: TGTGCCAGCAGCACCCCCGGCGGGGGTATTAACTATGGCTACACCTTC.

The V call is TRBV20-1, the J call TRBJ1-5; 7 positions agree with TRBD1. The CDR3 loop spans 16 amino acids. After removal of 5 bases from V and 2 bases from J, the junction contained 12 bases not matched to a gene. CDR1 and CDR2 (germline): DFQATT, SNEGSKA (reference sequence). CDR3 sequence: CSAHVTGNQGNQPQHF. The CDR3 coding sequence is TGCAGTGCTCATGTGACAGGGAACCAGGGCAATCAGCCCCAGCATTTT.

There are a few counts of this clonotype. The J gene is TRBJ2-7, the V gene TRBV20-1, with 9 bases lining up with TRBD2. CDR1 is DFQATT and CDR2 is SNEGSKA in the germline V gene (reference sequence). The CDR3 extends over 13 amino acids. Losses at the gene ends were 4 bases for V and 1 base for J; bases not matched to a gene: 2. CDR3 in DNA: TGCAGTGCTAAGCGGGGGGAATCCTACGAGCAGTACTTC. This codes for CSAKRGESYEQYF.

This clonotype was seen a few times. V and J are TRBV4-1 and TRBJ2-7; 7 bases map to TRBD2. Trimming at V came to 3 bases and at J to 3 bases, leaving 11 bases not matched to a gene. The germline CDR1 and CDR2 sequences are MGHRA and YSYEKL. The CDR3 has 16 amino acids. In DNA form, the CDR3 reads TGCGCCAGCAGCCATGAAGGCGGGGAGGGCCGCTACGAGCAGTACTTC. It translates to CASSHEGGEGRYEQYF.

In this sample, this clonotype turned up a few times. This sequence joins TRBV12-3 or TRBV12-4 and TRBJ1-4; possibly TRBD1 for D (5 bases). The CDR3 is 16 residues long. The V gene lost 5 bases and the J gene lost 0 bases, with 13 bases spanning the gap. The CDR3 sequence is CASSTGGAATNEKLFF. In nucleotides, the CDR3 is TGTGCCAGCAGTACCGGCGGGGCCGCAACTAATGAAAAACTGTTTTTT.

This chain uses TRBV7-9 with TRBJ1-3; D uncertain. The CDR3 contains 15 residues. Trimming left V 1 base short and J 0 bases short, with 7 bases between. Per the germline V gene, CDR1 is SEHNR and CDR2 is FQNEAQ (reference sequence). CDR3 protein: CASSLVSASGNTIYF. Written as DNA, the CDR3 is TGTGCCAGCAGCTTAGTAAGCGCCTCTGGAAACACCATATATTTT.

Of note for this clonotype: One junction end does not reproduce the germline sequence, and a read error may be involved. The chain uses TRBV5-1 and TRBJ2-5, with D tentatively TRBD1 (5 bases). CDR3 length: 10 amino acids. Germline-derived CDR1 and CDR2 are SGHRS and YFSETQ. CDR3 sequence reads: CASSLGQPNF. In DNA form, the CDR3 reads TGCGCCAGCAGCTTGGGACAGCCCAACTTC.

This clonotype was counted many times. V usage is TRBV29-1 and J usage is TRBJ1-2, with D unclear. This CDR3 comprises 10 residues. V was clipped by 4 bases and J by 8 bases, with 8 bases between them. The germline CDR1 and CDR2 sequences are SQVTM and ANQGSEA. CDR3 DNA: TGCAGCGTTGTTGCGGGAGGCTACACCTTC. It translates to CSVVAGGYTF.

This clonotype was recorded at least ten times. The genes are TRBV7-9 and TRBJ1-1; the D is unclear. The germline gives CDR1 SEHNR, CDR2 FQNEAQ (reference sequence). CDR3 size: 13 residues. Trimming cost V 4 bases and J 3 bases, with 9 bases left between them. CDR3 DNA sequence: TGTGCCAGCAGCTCGAAGTCGGACACTGAAGCTTTCTTT. Residues: CASSSKSDTEAFF.

The rearrangement uses TRBV7-2 and TRBJ1-1; D gene uncertain. The CDR3 is made up of 13 amino acids. Germline V gene sequence: CDR1 SGHTA, CDR2 FQGNSA. V lost 6 bases to trimming and J lost 0 bases, with 8 bases between them. For the CDR3, the DNA is TGTGCCAGCAGTCCCCTACTGAACACTGAAGCTTTCTTT. Its translation: CASSPLLNTEAFF.

The rearrangement links TRBV7-9 to TRBJ2-5; 9 bases map to TRBD1. CDR3 length: 15 residues. Unmatched junction bases numbered 9, after V lost 5 bases and J lost 5 bases. Germline-derived CDR1 and CDR2 are SEHNR and FQNEAQ (reference sequence). CDR3 sequence (DNA): TGTGCCAGCAGCCAAGGGACAGGGATGCTGGAGACCCAGTACTTC. Translating it yields CASSQGTGMLETQYF.

There are a few counts of this clonotype. V usage is TRBV10-3 and J usage is TRBJ2-7, with TRBD2 matching over 7 bases. J was trimmed by 2 bases and V by 10 bases; bases with no gene match: 8. Germline CDR1 reads ENHRY; CDR2 reads SYGVKD. The CDR3 consists of 13 residues. CDR3 sequence reads: CASSQGTTYEQYF. CDR3 bases: TGTGCCAGCAGCCAAGGGACTACCTACGAGCAGTACTTC.